Reported below is one T cell receptor beta chain. Its antigen remains unidentified. The sample belongs to a study of PD-1 blockade in classical Hodgkin lymphoma. Whole-study results and caveats: Nothing has yet pinned down what causes the repertoire differences, possibly disease activity or prior therapy.

J gave up 8 bases and V 0 bases, and 10 bases lay outside the gene matches. This CDR3 comprises 15 residues. Germline CDR1 SGDLS, CDR2 YYNGEE. The protocol was immunoSEQ multiplex PCR, while the TCRdb copy is restricted to in-frame clones and leaves out a portion. The sample lists roughly 30,000 clones; approximately 90% were seen once. The time point was: newly diagnosed, previously untreated cHL patient sample. Purified CD4+ T cells were obtained from thawed PBMCs through magnetic negative selection. V is TRBV9 and J is TRBJ1-2; 7 nucleotides match TRBD1. The specimen sequenced was CD4+ T cells from blood. The sequence derives from a human donor with classical Hodgkin lymphoma. CDR3 in amino acids: CASSVVGDSAEGYTF. In DNA form, the CDR3 reads TGTGCCAGCAGCGTAGTTGGGGACAGCGCAGAGGGCTACACCTTC.